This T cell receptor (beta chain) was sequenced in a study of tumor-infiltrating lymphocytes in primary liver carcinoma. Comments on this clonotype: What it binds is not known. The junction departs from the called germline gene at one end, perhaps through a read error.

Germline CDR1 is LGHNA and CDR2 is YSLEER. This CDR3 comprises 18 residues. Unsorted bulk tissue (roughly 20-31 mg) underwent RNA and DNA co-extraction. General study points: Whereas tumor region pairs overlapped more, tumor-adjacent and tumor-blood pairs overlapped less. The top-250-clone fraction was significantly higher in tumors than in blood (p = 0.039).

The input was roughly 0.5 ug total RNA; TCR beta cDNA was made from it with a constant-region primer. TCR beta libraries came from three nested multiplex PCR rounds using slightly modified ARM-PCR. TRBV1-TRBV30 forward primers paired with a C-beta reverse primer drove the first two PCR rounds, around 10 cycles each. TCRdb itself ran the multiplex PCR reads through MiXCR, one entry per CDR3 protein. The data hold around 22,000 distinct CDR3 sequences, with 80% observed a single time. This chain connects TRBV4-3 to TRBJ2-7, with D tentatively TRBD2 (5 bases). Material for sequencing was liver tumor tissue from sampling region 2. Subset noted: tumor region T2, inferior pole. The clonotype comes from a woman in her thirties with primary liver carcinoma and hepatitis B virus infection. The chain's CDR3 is CASIQAVTAGHINYEQYF. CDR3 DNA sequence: TGCGCCAGCATCCAAGCTGTGACGGCGGGTCACATTAACTACGAGCAGTACTTC.